Below are 29 T cell receptor beta chains sequenced from a single sample in a study of T-cell reconstitution after alpha-beta-depleted transplantation in children (TCRdb year 2016). This specimen's treatment or condition label, per the study, means: allogeneic hematopoietic cell transplantation with graft depleted of TCRalphabeta T cells and CD19 B cells. Preparation of the library involved PCR. Sequencing was carried out with an Illumina HiSeq 2500. TCR library preparation used molecular barcoding, with unique molecular identifiers applied to normalize quantification of the TCRbeta repertoire. Starting from the raw public reads, TCRdb applied fastp trimming at Q25, assembled clones with MiXCR and retained in-frame beta chains. Every distinct CDR3 protein forms one entry, paired with its most common genes and DNA. The sample profile shows about 1,000,000 distinct CDR3 sequences; around 30% of them were found once. The top ten clonotypes cover 25% to 35% of the sample.

Specimen: PBMCs, mostly from graft donor cells, collected 360 days after TCRalphabeta/CD19-depleted stem cell transplant. Source of these receptors: a boy under two years old who had a stem cell transplant for SCID, so the T cells may come from the graft donor.

This clonotype has just a few counts. The chain couples TRBV21-1 to TRBJ2-5; the table names TRBD2, a call not compared with the DNA. TRBV21-1 is flagged as a pseudogene. The CDR3 contains 17 residues. CDR3 coding DNA: TGTGCCAGCAGCAAGGGTACTAGCGGGGGTCCCCAAGAGACCCAGTACTTC. The encoded protein is CASSKGTSGGPQETQYF.

A few counts support this clonotype. V and J are TRBV12-3 or TRBV12-4 and TRBJ1-2; TRBD1 might be the D (5 bases). V dropped 6 bases and J dropped 8 bases, with 10 bases sitting between them. The CDR3 runs 11 residues. This chain's CDR3 is CASRGKGGYTF. DNA of the CDR3: TGTGCCAGCAGGGGGAAGGGGGGCTACACCTTC.

This sequence joins TRBV9 and TRBJ2-3, with D possibly matching TRBD2 (6 bases). Germline V gene data show CDR1 as SGDLS and CDR2 as YYNGEE. There are 13 residues in the CDR3. Trimming shortened V by 0 bases and J by 6 bases, and 8 bases separated the two germline ends. The CDR3 is CASSVAGVDTQYF. The CDR3 region has the DNA TGTGCCAGCAGCGTAGCGGGGGTGGATACGCAGTATTTT.

The chain is built from TRBV6-4 and TRBJ1-1, with 8 bases matching TRBD1. Looked up from germline, CDR1 is MRHNA and CDR2 is SNTAGT. The CDR3 loop spans 21 amino acids. V shed 1 base, J shed 4 bases, and the junction held 23 bases outside the gene matches. The CDR3 loop reads CASSDWCPTAIRDRFSTEAFF. CDR3 sequence (DNA): TGTGCCAGCAGTGACTGGTGCCCCACGGCCATACGGGACAGGTTTTCCACTGAAGCTTTCTTT.

This clonotype came up a few times. The chain links TRBV25-1 to TRBJ2-3, with TRBD2 identical over 10 bases. Germline loops: CDR1 MGHDK, CDR2 SYGVNS. This CDR3 comprises 15 residues. V lost 5 bases to trimming and J lost 1 base; unmatched junction nucleotides: 3. CDR3 sequence reads: CASSLAGARTDTQYF. CDR3 DNA sequence: TGTGCCAGCAGTCTAGCGGGGGCCCGCACAGATACGCAGTATTTT. Using reference TRBV25-1 and TRBJ2-3 for the parts outside the CDR3, the full variable domain is EADIYQTPRYLVIGTGKKITLECSQTMGHDKMYWYQQDPGMELHLIHYSYGVNSTEKGDLSSESTVSRIRTEHFPLTLESARPSHTSQYLCASSLAGARTDTQYFGPGTRLTVL.

In this sample, this clonotype turned up a few times. The J gene is TRBJ2-3, the V gene TRBV6-2 or TRBV6-3; tentative D call: TRBD2 (6 bases). The V gene's germline CDR1 is MNHEY and CDR2 SVGEGT. V shed 3 bases and J shed 7 bases, with 14 bases lying between them. The CDR3 is 14 amino acids. CDR3 nucleotides: TGTGCCAGCAGTTATCTAGCGTTCGCTTATACGCAGTATTTT. This gives the protein CASSYLAFAYTQYF.

This clonotype turned up a few times. The chain employs TRBV20-1 and TRBJ2-5, with D possibly TRBD1 on 5 matching bases. V dropped 3 bases and J dropped 5 bases, with 10 bases sitting between them. CDR1 DFQATT and CDR2 SNEGSKA come from the germline V gene (reference sequence). The CDR3 length is 12 residues. CDR3 region: CSASGRGETQYF. In DNA, the CDR3 is TGCAGTGCTAGCGGTAGGGGTGAGACCCAGTACTTC.

This clonotype has just a few counts. The rearrangement uses TRBV19 and TRBJ2-6; D gene unclear. This CDR3 is built from 16 residues. Germline V lookup: CDR1 LNHDA, CDR2 SQIVND (reference sequence). V lost 9 bases and J lost 2, with 17 bases in between. The CDR3 DNA is TGTGCCAGCCTTTTCCAAGGTGTTCCTGGGGCCAACGTCCTGACTTTC. Translating it yields CASLFQGVPGANVLTF.

The chain combines TRBV27 with TRBJ2-7, with 7 bases aligning to TRBD1. Germline assignment: CDR1 MNHEY and CDR2 SMNVEV (reference sequence). This CDR3 is built from 14 residues. The ends lost 10 bases at V and 0 bases at J; junction bases unmatched: 9. The CDR3 bases are TGTGCCACCCGACCCGGGACAGACTCCTACGAGCAGTACTTC. Translating gives CATRPGTDSYEQYF.

This clonotype was recorded a few times. The CDR3 spells CASSPPPGQGRTEAFF. The DNA for the CDR3 is TGTGCCAGCAGTCCCCCTCCCGGACAGGGTAGAACTGAAGCTTTCTTT. The genes are TRBV12-3 or TRBV12-4 and TRBJ1-1; 8 nucleotides align to TRBD1. Unmatched junction bases numbered 13, after V lost 5 bases and J lost 5 bases. The CDR3 covers 16 residues.

The V and J genes are TRBV7-4 and TRBJ2-3; no reliable D call. V was shortened by 3 bases and J by 2 bases, with 15 bases between the two germline ends. CDR1 is SGHVT, CDR2 SQSDAQ, per germline. CDR3 size: 16 residues. CDR3 nucleotide sequence: TGTGCCAGCAGCTTCCCCCAGTGGGTCCCCACAGATACGCAGTATTTT. Its translation is CASSFPQWVPTDTQYF.

The J gene is TRBJ2-7, the V gene TRBV7-2; 7 bases align to TRBD2. V shed 3 bases, J shed 7 bases, and the junction held 12 bases outside the gene matches. Germline V gene lookup returns CDR1 SGHTA and CDR2 FQGNSA. The CDR3 length is 15 residues. CDR3 nucleotide sequence: TGTGCCAGCAGCTTGAACCCCAGCGGACTAGGGGAGCAGTACTTC. This translates into CASSLNPSGLGEQYF.

This clonotype was recorded a few times. The chain recombines TRBV5-1 with TRBJ1-5, with D tentatively TRBD1 (6 bases). Trimming left V 0 bases short and J 4 bases short, with 11 bases between. The CDR3 is made up of 15 amino acids. Germline-derived CDR1 and CDR2 are SGHRS and YFSETQ. CDR3 in amino acids: CASSLEGGTNQPQHF. In nucleotides, the CDR3 is TGCGCCAGCAGCTTGGAGGGGGGTACGAATCAGCCCCAGCATTTT. The complete variable domain, with remaining parts taken from reference TRBV5-1 and TRBJ1-5, reads KAGVTQTPRYLIKTRGQQVTLSCSPISGHRSVSWYQQTPGQGLQFLFEYFSETQRNKGNFPGRFSGRQFSNSRSEMNVSTLELGDSALYLCASSLEGGTNQPQHFGDGTRLSIL.

This rearrangement joins TRBV9 to TRBJ2-5; D remains ambiguous. Trimming shortened V by 0 bases and J by 4 bases, and 13 bases separated the two germline ends. This CDR3 region has 15 residues. CDR1 SGDLS and CDR2 YYNGEE come from the germline V gene. DNA of the CDR3: TGTGCCAGCAGCGTAGTTCCAGGTGTCAGAGAGACCCAGTACTTC. This encodes CASSVVPGVRETQYF.

This clonotype was counted between two and nine times. This chain links TRBV12-3 or TRBV12-4 with TRBJ1-5; 9 bases match TRBD1. The V and J ends lost 3 bases and 4 bases, in that order; junction bases with no gene match: 4. The CDR3 spans 15 residues. CDR3 in DNA: TGTGCCAGCAGTTTCTTGGGACAGGGTAATCAGCCCCAGCATTTT. It codes for CASSFLGQGNQPQHF.

The chain is built from TRBV11-2 and TRBJ2-3, with 13 bases identical to TRBD2. This CDR3 is 18 amino acids long. Per the germline V gene, CDR1 is SGHAT and CDR2 is FQNNGV. V gave up 3 bases and J gave up 2 bases; unmatched junction bases: 8. CDR3 nucleotides: TGTGCCAGCAGCTTCTTCACTAGCGGGGGGGTCGTCACAGATACGCAGTATTTT. This sequence encodes CASSFFTSGGVVTDTQYF.

The DNA for the CDR3 is TGCGCCAGCAGCCTTGCCTCCCCGGACACCATATATTTT. Amino acids: CASSLASPDTIYF. V usage is TRBV4-1 and J usage is TRBJ1-3; D gene uncertain. The germline V and J ends were trimmed by 4 bases and 8 bases, with 12 bases remaining between them. Germline V gene lookup returns CDR1 MGHRA and CDR2 YSYEKL. The CDR3 covers 13 residues.

The rearrangement links TRBV2 to TRBJ2-2; D call uncertain. V was cut by 6 bases and J by 4 bases, with 9 bases left in between. Germline lookup yields CDR1 SNHLY and CDR2 FYNNEI. There are 13 residues in the CDR3. CDR3 coding DNA: TGTGCCAGCAGAGGCGGTTCCACCGGGGAGCTGTTTTTT. This codes for CASRGGSTGELFF.

The chain has TRBV5-1 and TRBJ2-5; TRBD2 matches 8 bases. The CDR3 totals 17 residues. Germline CDR1 SGHRS, CDR2 YFSETQ. J lost 6 bases, V lost 3 bases, and 16 bases had no gene match. The CDR3 protein is CASSSRPSGGELKTQYF. Here the CDR3 DNA reads TGCGCCAGCAGCTCGAGACCAAGCGGGGGTGAGTTGAAGACCCAGTACTTC.

J is TRBJ2-7 and V is TRBV2, with D uncertain. V dropped 2 bases and J dropped 2 bases, with 7 bases sitting between them. Germline assignment: CDR1 SNHLY and CDR2 FYNNEI. The CDR3 runs 13 residues. CDR3 region: CASSETLTYEQYF. CDR3 bases: TGTGCCAGCAGTGAAACCTTGACCTACGAGCAGTACTTC.

V is TRBV28 and J is TRBJ2-7; 12 bases align to TRBD2. With 5 bases clipped from V and 2 bases from J, the junction kept 7 bases outside the gene matches. The germline gives CDR1 MDHEN, CDR2 SYDVKM. The CDR3 length is 16 residues. The CDR3: CASSPASGGVAYEQYF. Here the CDR3 DNA reads TGTGCCAGCAGTCCCGCTAGCGGGGGGGTCGCCTACGAGCAGTACTTC.

This clonotype came up a few times. The CDR3 spells CASSLGQGASEQYF. CDR3 bases: TGTGCCAGCAGCTTGGGACAGGGCGCTTCCGAGCAGTACTTC. V and J are TRBV13 and TRBJ2-7; 9 bases are a match to TRBD1. CDR3 size: 14 residues. The ends lost 3 bases at V and 6 bases at J; junction bases unmatched: 6. Germline CDR1 is PRHDT and CDR2 is FYEKMQ (reference sequence).

In this sample, this clonotype turned up a few times. V is TRBV7-2 and J is TRBJ1-4; no clear D. Trimming took off 5 bases at V and 4 bases at J, with 8 bases between the two ends. This CDR3 has 13 amino acids. Germline lookup yields CDR1 SGHTA and CDR2 FQGNSA. CDR3 amino acids: CASSAWSNEKLFF. As DNA, the CDR3 is TGTGCCAGCAGCGCCTGGAGTAATGAAAAACTGTTTTTT.

V is TRBV15 and J is TRBJ2-5; 9 bases align to TRBD1. The CDR3 spans 18 residues. CDR1 is LNHNV and CDR2 is YYDKDF in the germline V gene (reference sequence). The J segment lost 4 bases and the V segment lost 0 bases, leaving 12 bases of the junction unmatched. CDR3 protein: CATSRDYAWDRDLETQYF. In nucleotides, the CDR3 is TGTGCCACCAGCAGAGATTACGCATGGGACAGGGACCTAGAGACCCAGTACTTC.

The chain employs TRBV25-1 and TRBJ1-4; D unresolved. V was pared by 2 bases and J by 7 bases, with 14 bases between. The CDR3 covers 15 residues. Germline V gene lookup returns CDR1 MGHDK and CDR2 SYGVNS. The CDR3 protein is CASSEQVPRGEKLFF. The CDR3 DNA is TGTGCCAGCAGTGAACAAGTCCCGCGAGGTGAAAAACTGTTTTTT. Supplemented by reference TRBV25-1 and TRBJ1-4, the full variable domain reads EADIYQTPRYLVIGTGKKITLECSQTMGHDKMYWYQQDPGMELHLIHYSYGVNSTEKGDLSSESTVSRIRTEHFPLTLESARPSHTSQYLCASSEQVPRGEKLFFGSGTQLSVL.

This clonotype was seen a handful of times. The chain links TRBV20-1 to TRBJ2-1; D tentatively reads TRBD1 or TRBD2 (5 bases each). Germline V lookup: CDR1 DFQATT, CDR2 SNEGSKA (reference sequence). The CDR3 is 14 residues long. The V and J ends lost 0 bases and 6 bases respectively, with 12 bases between them. In DNA, the CDR3 is TGCAGTGCTAGAGATCTGTCGGGACGCAATGAGCAGTTCTTC. The encoded protein is CSARDLSGRNEQFF.

This chain uses TRBV12-3 or TRBV12-4 with TRBJ2-4; D call uncertain. The CDR3 runs to 14 residues. Trimming left V 7 bases short and J 0 bases short, with 10 bases between. The DNA of the CDR3 is TGTGCCAGCACACCGTCTCTAGCCAAAAACATTCAGTACTTC. As protein: CASTPSLAKNIQYF.

This clonotype was found a few times. The V gene is TRBV7-2, the J gene TRBJ2-7; 8 positions match TRBD1. Germline trimming cut 5 bases from V and 2 bases from J; bases unmatched to any gene: 5. This CDR3 contains 14 residues. The germline CDR1 and CDR2 sequences are SGHTA and FQGNSA. CDR3 sequence reads: CASSEGTGPYEQYF. CDR3 sequence (DNA): TGTGCCAGCAGCGAAGGGACAGGCCCCTACGAGCAGTACTTC.

The chain recombines TRBV28 with TRBJ2-7; TRBD2 matches at 9 bases. Germline trimming cut 9 bases from V and 4 bases from J; bases unmatched to any gene: 10. Germline values: CDR1 MDHEN, CDR2 SYDVKM. CDR3 length equals 14 residues. This CDR3 reads CASGLAGATYEQYF. CDR3 DNA sequence: TGTGCCAGTGGTTTAGCGGGGGCCACGTACGAGCAGTACTTC.